This T cell receptor beta chain stems from a study of spatial heterogeneity in lung cancer. General study findings and limits: Ubiquitous expanded tumor TCRs appeared in blood more at resection than follow-up.

As for this clonotype: Antigen specificity is unknown.

CDR1 is SGHRS, CDR2 YFSETQ, per germline. The CDR3 sequence is 12 residues long. V was clipped by 1 base and J by 6 bases, with 6 bases between them. Time point described: sample taken at primary tumor resection. Unsorted whole RNA of tumor, nontumor lung or frozen PBMC was sequenced. One entry per CDR3 protein, called by TCRdb with MiXCR from the 5' RACE reads. In the table there are tens of thousands of distinct CDR3 sequences, approximately 12% of which are singletons. This sequence was found in a male donor with early-stage non-small cell lung cancer. This rearrangement joins TRBV5-1 to TRBJ2-3; D is unclear. The sample here was PBMCs, taken at surgery. The CDR3 loop is CASSLPPDTQYF. CDR3 bases: TGCGCCAGCAGCTTGCCTCCTGATACGCAGTATTTT.